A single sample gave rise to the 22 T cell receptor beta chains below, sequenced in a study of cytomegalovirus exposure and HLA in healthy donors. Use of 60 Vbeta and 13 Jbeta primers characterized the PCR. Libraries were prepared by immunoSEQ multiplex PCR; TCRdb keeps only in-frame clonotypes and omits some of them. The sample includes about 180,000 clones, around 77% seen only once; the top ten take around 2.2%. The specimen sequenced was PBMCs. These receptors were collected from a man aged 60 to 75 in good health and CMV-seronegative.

DNA for the CDR3: TGTGCCAGCAGGCCGGCGGGGGGGGAGACCCAGTACTTC. This codes for CASRPAGGETQYF. The V call is TRBV27, the J call TRBJ2-5, with 9 nucleotides matching TRBD2. The junction had 4 bases not matched to a gene; V was cut back by 6 bases and J by 5 bases. Germline CDR1 MNHEY, CDR2 SMNVEV (reference sequence). The CDR3 runs 13 residues.

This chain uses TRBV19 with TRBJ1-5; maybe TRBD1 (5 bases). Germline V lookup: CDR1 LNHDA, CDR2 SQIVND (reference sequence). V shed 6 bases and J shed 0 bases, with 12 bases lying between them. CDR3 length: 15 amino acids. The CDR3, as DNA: TGTGCCAGTAGGACGACAGCTACTAGCAATCAGCCCCAGCATTTT. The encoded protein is CASRTTATSNQPQHF.

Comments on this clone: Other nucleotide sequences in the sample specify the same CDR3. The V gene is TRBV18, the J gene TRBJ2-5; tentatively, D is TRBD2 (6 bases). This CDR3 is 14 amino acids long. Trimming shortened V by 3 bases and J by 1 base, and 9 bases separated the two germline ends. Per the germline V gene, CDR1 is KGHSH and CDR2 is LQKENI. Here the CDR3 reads CASSPGGAQETQYF. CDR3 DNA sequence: TGTGCCAGCTCACCGGGCGGGGCCCAAGAGACCCAGTACTTC.

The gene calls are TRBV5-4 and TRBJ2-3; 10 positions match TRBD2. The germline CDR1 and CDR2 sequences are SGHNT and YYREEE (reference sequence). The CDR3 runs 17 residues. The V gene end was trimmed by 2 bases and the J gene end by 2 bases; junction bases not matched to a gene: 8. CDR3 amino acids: CASSLPPGLADTDTQYF. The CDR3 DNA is TGTGCCAGCAGCTTACCTCCAGGACTAGCGGACACAGATACGCAGTATTTT.

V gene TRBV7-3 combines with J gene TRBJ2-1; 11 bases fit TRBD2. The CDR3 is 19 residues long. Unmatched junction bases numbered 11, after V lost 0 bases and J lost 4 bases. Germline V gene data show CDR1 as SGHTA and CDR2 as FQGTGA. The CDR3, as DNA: TGTGCCAGCAGCTTAACGGCGGTGGGGCTAGCGGGAGGTTACAATGAGCAGTTCTTC. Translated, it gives CASSLTAVGLAGGYNEQFF.

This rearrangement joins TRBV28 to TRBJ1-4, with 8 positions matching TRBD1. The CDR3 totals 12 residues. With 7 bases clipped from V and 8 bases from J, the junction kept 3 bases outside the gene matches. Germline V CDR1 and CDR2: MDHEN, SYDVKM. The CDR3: CASMAGGEKLFF. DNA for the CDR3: TGTGCCAGCATGGCAGGGGGCGAAAAACTGTTTTTT.

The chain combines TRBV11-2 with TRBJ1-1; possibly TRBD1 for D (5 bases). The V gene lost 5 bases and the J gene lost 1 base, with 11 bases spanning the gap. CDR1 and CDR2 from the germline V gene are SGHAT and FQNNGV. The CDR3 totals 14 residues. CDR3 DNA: TGTGCCAGCAGCCCAAATGGACAGAACACTGAAGCTTTCTTT. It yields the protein CASSPNGQNTEAFF.

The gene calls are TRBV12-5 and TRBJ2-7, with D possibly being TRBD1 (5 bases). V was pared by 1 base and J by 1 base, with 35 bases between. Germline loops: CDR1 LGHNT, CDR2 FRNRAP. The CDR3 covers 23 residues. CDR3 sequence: CASGLAPPPDSDIPTRFSYEQYF. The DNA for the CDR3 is TGTGCTAGTGGTTTGGCCCCCCCTCCCGACAGTGATATTCCTACGCGGTTTTCCTACGAGCAGTACTTC.

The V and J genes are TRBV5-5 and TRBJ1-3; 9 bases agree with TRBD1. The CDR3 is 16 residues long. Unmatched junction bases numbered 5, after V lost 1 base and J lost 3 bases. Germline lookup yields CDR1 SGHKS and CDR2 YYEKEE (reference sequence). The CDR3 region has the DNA TGTGCCAGCAGCTTGCAGGACAGGGGCAGTGGAAACACCATATATTTT. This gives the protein CASSLQDRGSGNTIYF.

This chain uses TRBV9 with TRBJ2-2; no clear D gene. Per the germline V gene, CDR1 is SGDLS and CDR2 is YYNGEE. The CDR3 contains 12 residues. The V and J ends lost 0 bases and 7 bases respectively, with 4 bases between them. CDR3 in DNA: TGTGCCAGCAGCGTAGGAGACGGGGAGCTGTTTTTT. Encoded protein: CASSVGDGELFF.

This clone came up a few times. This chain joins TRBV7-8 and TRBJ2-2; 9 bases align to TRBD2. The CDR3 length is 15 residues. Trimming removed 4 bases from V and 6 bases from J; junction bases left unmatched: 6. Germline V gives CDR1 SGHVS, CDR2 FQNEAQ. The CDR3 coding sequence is TGTGCCAGCAGCTCCCTAGCGGGGTTGGCCGGGGAGCTGTTTTTT. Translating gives CASSSLAGLAGELFF.

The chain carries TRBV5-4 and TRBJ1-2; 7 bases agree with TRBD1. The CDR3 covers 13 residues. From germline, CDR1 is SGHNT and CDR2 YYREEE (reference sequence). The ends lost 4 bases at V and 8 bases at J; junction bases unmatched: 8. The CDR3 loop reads CASSPTGWEGYTF. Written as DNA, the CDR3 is TGTGCCAGCAGCCCGACAGGGTGGGAAGGCTACACCTTC.

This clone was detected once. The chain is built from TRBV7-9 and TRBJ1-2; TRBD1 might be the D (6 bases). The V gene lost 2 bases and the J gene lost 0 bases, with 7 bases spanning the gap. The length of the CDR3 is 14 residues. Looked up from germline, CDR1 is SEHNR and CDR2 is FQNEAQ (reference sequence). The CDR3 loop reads CASSLTGTNYGYTF. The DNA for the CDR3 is TGTGCCAGCAGCTTAACAGGGACTAACTATGGCTACACCTTC.

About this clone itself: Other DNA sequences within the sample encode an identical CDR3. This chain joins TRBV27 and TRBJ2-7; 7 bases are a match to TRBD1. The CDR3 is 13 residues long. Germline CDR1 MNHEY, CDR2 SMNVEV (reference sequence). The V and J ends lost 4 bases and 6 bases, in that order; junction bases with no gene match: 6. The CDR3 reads CASSSPPGGEQYF. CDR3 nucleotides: TGTGCCAGCAGTTCCCCCCCAGGGGGCGAGCAGTACTTC.

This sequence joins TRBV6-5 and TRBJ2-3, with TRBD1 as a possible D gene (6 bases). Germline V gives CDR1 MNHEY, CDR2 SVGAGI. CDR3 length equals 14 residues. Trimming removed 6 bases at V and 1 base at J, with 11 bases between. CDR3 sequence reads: CASRWTARTDTQYF. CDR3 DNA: TGTGCCAGCAGATGGACAGCGCGCACAGATACGCAGTATTTT.

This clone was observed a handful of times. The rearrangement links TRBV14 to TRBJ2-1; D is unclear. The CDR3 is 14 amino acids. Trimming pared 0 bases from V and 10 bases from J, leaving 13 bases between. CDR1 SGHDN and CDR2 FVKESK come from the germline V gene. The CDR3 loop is CASSQETTRGEQFF. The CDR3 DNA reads TGTGCCAGCAGCCAAGAAACTACTCGTGGGGAGCAGTTCTTC. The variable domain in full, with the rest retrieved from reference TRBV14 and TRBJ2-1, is EAGVTQFPSHSVIEKGQTVTLRCDPISGHDNLYWYRRVMGKEIKFLLHFVKESKQDESGMPNNRFLAERTGGTYSTLKVQPAELEDSGVYFCASSQETTRGEQFFGPGTRLTVL.

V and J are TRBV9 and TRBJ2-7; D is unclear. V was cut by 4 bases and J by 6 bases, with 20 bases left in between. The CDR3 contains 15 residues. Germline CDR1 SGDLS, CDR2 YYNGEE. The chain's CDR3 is CASSPATRPKGEQYF. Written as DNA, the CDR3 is TGTGCCAGCAGCCCAGCGACGCGGCCTAAAGGCGAGCAGTACTTC.

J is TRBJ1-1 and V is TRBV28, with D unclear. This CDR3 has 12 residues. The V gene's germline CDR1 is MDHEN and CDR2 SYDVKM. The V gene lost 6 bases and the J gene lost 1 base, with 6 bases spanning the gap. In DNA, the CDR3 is TGTGCCAGCAGGGGCAAGAACACTGAAGCTTTCTTT. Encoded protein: CASRGKNTEAFF. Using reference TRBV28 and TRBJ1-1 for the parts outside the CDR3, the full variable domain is DVKVTQSSRYLVKRTGEKVFLECVQDMDHENMFWYRQDPGLGLRLIYFSYDVKMKEKGDIPEGYSVSREKKERFSLILESASTNQTSMYLCASRGKNTEAFFGQGTRLTVV.

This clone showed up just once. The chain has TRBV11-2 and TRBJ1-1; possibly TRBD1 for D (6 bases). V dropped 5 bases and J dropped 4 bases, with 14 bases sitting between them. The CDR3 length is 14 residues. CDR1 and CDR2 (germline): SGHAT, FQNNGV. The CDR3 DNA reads TGTGCCAGCAGCGACCGGGGGGCTGGCACTGAAGCTTTCTTT. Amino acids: CASSDRGAGTEAFF.

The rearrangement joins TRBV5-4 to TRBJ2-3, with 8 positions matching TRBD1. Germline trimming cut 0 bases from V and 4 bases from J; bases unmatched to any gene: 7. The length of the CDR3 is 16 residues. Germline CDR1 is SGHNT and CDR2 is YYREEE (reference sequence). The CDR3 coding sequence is TGTGCCAGCAGCTTGGCCAGAGGACAGGGCCCAGATACGCAGTATTTT. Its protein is CASSLARGQGPDTQYF. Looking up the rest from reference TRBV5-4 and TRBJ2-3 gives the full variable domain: ETGVTQSPTHLIKTRGQQVTLRCSSQSGHNTVSWYQQALGQGPQFIFQYYREEENGRGNFPPRFSGLQFPNYSSELNVNALELDDSALYLCASSLARGQGPDTQYFGPGTRLTVL.

The CDR3 here is CASSVGGLSTEAFF. DNA for the CDR3: TGTGCCAGCAGCGTCGGGGGGCTTAGCACTGAAGCTTTCTTT. This chain links TRBV5-4 with TRBJ1-1; possibly TRBD1 for D (6 bases). This CDR3 is built from 14 residues. V gave up 4 bases and J gave up 4 bases, with 14 bases separating them. Germline CDR1 reads SGHNT; CDR2 reads YYREEE (reference sequence).

The CDR3 sequence: CAWSVRGGNPYEQYF. The CDR3 DNA follows: TGTGCCTGGAGTGTAAGAGGCGGGAACCCCTACGAGCAGTACTTC. The rearrangement links TRBV30 to TRBJ2-7; D perhaps matches TRBD2 (6 bases). V was trimmed by 0 bases and J by 2 bases, leaving 14 bases between them. The germline V gene encodes CDR1 GTSNPN and CDR2 SVGIG (reference sequence). The CDR3 consists of 15 residues.